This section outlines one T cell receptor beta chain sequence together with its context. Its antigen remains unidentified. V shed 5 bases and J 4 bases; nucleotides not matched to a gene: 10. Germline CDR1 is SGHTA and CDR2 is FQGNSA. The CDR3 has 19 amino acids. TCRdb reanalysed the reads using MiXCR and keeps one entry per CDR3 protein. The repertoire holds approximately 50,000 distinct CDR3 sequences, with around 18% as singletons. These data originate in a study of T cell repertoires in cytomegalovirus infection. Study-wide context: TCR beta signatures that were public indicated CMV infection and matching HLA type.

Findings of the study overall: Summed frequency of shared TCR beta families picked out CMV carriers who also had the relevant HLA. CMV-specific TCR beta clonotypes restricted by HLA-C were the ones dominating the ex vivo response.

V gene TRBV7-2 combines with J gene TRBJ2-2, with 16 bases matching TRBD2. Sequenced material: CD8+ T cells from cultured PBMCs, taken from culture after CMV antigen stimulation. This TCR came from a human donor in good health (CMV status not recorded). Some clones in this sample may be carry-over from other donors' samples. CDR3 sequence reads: CASSPTTGLAGGPTGELFF. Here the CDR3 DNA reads TGTGCCAGCAGCCCGACAACGGGACTAGCGGGGGGGCCCACCGGGGAGCTGTTTTTT. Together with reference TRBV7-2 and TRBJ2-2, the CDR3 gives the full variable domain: GAGVSQSPSNKVTEKGKDVELRCDPISGHTALYWYRQSLGQGLEFLIYFQGNSAPDKSGLPSDRFSAERTGGSVSTLTIQRTQQEDSAVYLCASSPTTGLAGGPTGELFFGEGSRLTVL.